A single sample is the source of the 14 T cell receptor beta chains below, sequenced in a study of cytomegalovirus exposure and HLA in healthy donors. 60 Vbeta and 13 Jbeta primers were used in PCR. Clones were sequenced by immunoSEQ multiplex PCR, and TCRdb holds only the in-frame ones, with some missing. The data hold over 150,000 clones, with over 70% observed a single time. Sequencing input: PBMCs. Receptor source: a woman aged 30 to 39 in good health and CMV-seropositive.

The V gene is TRBV5-4, the J gene TRBJ1-4; D might be TRBD1 (6 bases). This CDR3 has 16 amino acids. V was trimmed by 3 bases and J by 0 bases, leaving 12 bases between them. Looked up from germline, CDR1 is SGHNT and CDR2 is YYREEE (reference sequence). CDR3 residues: CASSSGQSATNEKLFF. Written as DNA, the CDR3 is TGTGCCAGCAGCTCCGGACAGAGTGCAACTAATGAAAAACTGTTTTTT.

The chain recombines TRBV29-1 with TRBJ2-7, with 9 bases that match TRBD1. CDR1 and CDR2 from the germline V gene are SQVTM and ANQGSEA. This CDR3 spans 14 amino acids. With V trimmed by 0 bases and J by 2 bases, 2 bases remained unmatched. The DNA of the CDR3 is TGCAGCGTTGAAGACGACAGGGGGACCTACGAGCAGTACTTC. Its protein is CSVEDDRGTYEQYF.

The chain has TRBV30 and TRBJ2-5; D not certain. Germline-derived CDR1 and CDR2 are GTSNPN and SVGIG (reference sequence). Trimming took 0 bases from V and 5 from J, leaving 16 bases between them. The length of the CDR3 is 15 residues. Here the CDR3 reads CAWSVMAALGETQYF. CDR3 DNA sequence: TGTGCCTGGAGTGTAATGGCAGCCCTCGGGGAGACCCAGTACTTC.

The chain joins TRBV6-1 to TRBJ2-5; TRBD1 matches at 7 bases. Germline CDR1 reads MNHNS; CDR2 reads SASEGT. Trimming cost V 3 bases and J 1 base; bases outside gene matches: 8. The CDR3 runs 16 residues. The CDR3: CASSDRGQILQETQYF. DNA for the CDR3: TGTGCCAGCAGTGACCGGGGACAGATTCTCCAAGAGACCCAGTACTTC.

The V gene is TRBV2, the J gene TRBJ2-1; 11 positions agree with TRBD1. The CDR3 extends over 15 amino acids. V shed 6 bases, J shed 3 bases, and the junction held 4 bases outside the gene matches. Germline V CDR1 and CDR2: SNHLY, FYNNEI. The DNA of the CDR3 is TGTGCCAGCAGGGGCGGGACAGGGGGCTACAATGAGCAGTTCTTC. It yields the protein CASRGGTGGYNEQFF.

This clone appeared a single time. The chain carries TRBV11-2 and TRBJ2-2, with 7 positions matching TRBD2. Per germline, CDR1 SGHAT and CDR2 FQNNGV. With V trimmed by 1 base and J by 6 bases, 5 bases remained unmatched. The CDR3 has 15 residues. The CDR3 here is CASSLVGGGAGELFF. The CDR3 nucleotides are TGTGCCAGCAGCTTAGTTGGGGGAGGGGCCGGGGAGCTGTTTTTT.

The chain recombines TRBV9 with TRBJ2-3; 10 bases are shared with TRBD2. V was clipped by 4 bases and J by 3 bases; unmatched bases: 5. Per germline, CDR1 SGDLS and CDR2 YYNGEE. This CDR3 has 15 residues. This chain's CDR3 is CASSPGTSDTDTQYF. In DNA form, the CDR3 reads TGTGCCAGCAGCCCCGGGACTAGCGATACAGATACGCAGTATTTT.

This clone occurred a few times. V gene TRBV12-5 combines with J gene TRBJ1-2; tentatively, D is TRBD1 (5 bases). V was pared by 6 bases and J by 4 bases, with 12 bases between. The CDR3 is made up of 13 amino acids. Germline V gene lookup returns CDR1 LGHNT and CDR2 FRNRAP. The CDR3 DNA is TGTGCTAGTGGCAGCGGGACTTTCTATGGCTACACCTTC. It is translated as CASGSGTFYGYTF.

The J gene is TRBJ1-5, the V gene TRBV7-9, with 8 bases lining up with TRBD1. The germline gives CDR1 SEHNR, CDR2 FQNEAQ (reference sequence). With 1 base clipped from V and 9 bases from J, the junction kept 14 bases outside the gene matches. The CDR3 is 17 residues long. CDR3 bases: TGTGCCAGCAGCTTAGGGGGGACAGGCCCATCCCTAACGCCCCAGCATTTT. Encoded protein: CASSLGGTGPSLTPQHF.

This rearrangement joins TRBV30 to TRBJ1-1; 7 nucleotides align to TRBD1. CDR3 length: 15 residues. Germline V gene data show CDR1 as GTSNPN and CDR2 as SVGIG (reference sequence). V gave up 2 bases and J gave up 1 base; unmatched junction bases: 7. As DNA, the CDR3 is TGTGCCTGGAGTCGCCCGACAGGGACGAACACTGAAGCTTTCTTT. Its translation: CAWSRPTGTNTEAFF.

The chain joins TRBV10-1 to TRBJ1-1; D not resolved. CDR3 length: 13 residues. CDR1 is WNHNN, CDR2 SYGVQD, per germline (reference sequence). Trimming took off 2 bases at V and 4 bases at J, with 8 bases between the two ends. The chain's CDR3 is CASSEQEATEAFF. The CDR3 DNA is TGCGCCAGCAGTGAGCAGGAGGCCACTGAAGCTTTCTTT.

The chain links TRBV7-8 to TRBJ2-3; 13 bases map to TRBD2. Trimming took 6 bases from V and 7 from J; bases not matched to a gene: 7. The CDR3 extends over 15 amino acids. The V gene's germline CDR1 is SGHVS and CDR2 FQNEAQ. The CDR3 DNA follows: TGTGCCAGCAGTTCACTAGCGGGAGGGGACAATACGCAGTATTTT. Its translation is CASSSLAGGDNTQYF.

The chain uses TRBV27 and TRBJ2-6; D remains unclear. CDR1 and CDR2 (germline): MNHEY, SMNVEV (reference sequence). This CDR3 is built from 16 residues. V was shortened by 2 bases and J by 0 bases, with 8 bases between the two germline ends. The CDR3 is CASSLLSSSGANVLTF. CDR3 DNA sequence: TGTGCCAGCAGTTTACTCTCCTCCTCTGGGGCCAACGTCCTGACTTTC.

The chain employs TRBV28 and TRBJ2-3; 12 bases agree with TRBD2. The V and J ends lost 5 bases and 2 bases, in that order; junction bases with no gene match: 8. The germline CDR1 and CDR2 sequences are MDHEN and SYDVKM. The CDR3 spans 17 residues. The CDR3 here is CASSQTWTSGNTDTQYF. CDR3 coding DNA: TGTGCCAGCAGTCAAACCTGGACTAGCGGGAACACAGATACGCAGTATTTT. Complete variable domain (other parts from reference TRBV28 and TRBJ2-3): DVKVTQSSRYLVKRTGEKVFLECVQDMDHENMFWYRQDPGLGLRLIYFSYDVKMKEKGDIPEGYSVSREKKERFSLILESASTNQTSMYLCASSQTWTSGNTDTQYFGPGTRLTVL.